The entry below gives a single T cell receptor (beta chain) sequence along with its context. Antigen specificity is unknown. Measured with immunoSEQ multiplex PCR; TCRdb has only the in-frame clones, and not every one. Of tens of thousands of clones listed, around 85% are singletons. The source of the sample is a study of T cells in tuberculosis. In the study overall: A South African cohort included IGRA-negative adolescents, latently infected IGRA-positive adolescents and adults with active tuberculosis. Samples predate treatment or fall within its first 7 days. Study observations and caveats: The TCR-beta difference was not significant; alpha differences partly reflected length. GEM motif frequencies gave over 60% accuracy; the GMM repertoire gave 80% to 90%.

With 2 bases removed from V and 1 base from J, the gap between germline ends came to 5 bases. The CDR3 loop spans 13 amino acids. The germline V gene has CDR1 MGHDK and CDR2 SYGVNS. Time point: new active TB diagnosis, blood taken before or within 7 days of starting treatment. Sequencing used PBMCs, obtained at tuberculosis diagnosis. The chain joins TRBV25-1 to TRBJ1-1; D is undetermined. The sequence derives from an adult with tuberculosis. The CDR3 here is CASSERGNTEAFF. In nucleotides, the CDR3 is TGTGCCAGCAGTGAACGGGGGAACACTGAAGCTTTCTTT. Based on the CDR3 plus reference TRBV25-1 and TRBJ1-1, the full variable domain is EADIYQTPRYLVIGTGKKITLECSQTMGHDKMYWYQQDPGMELHLIHYSYGVNSTEKGDLSSESTVSRIRTEHFPLTLESARPSHTSQYLCASSERGNTEAFFGQGTRLTVV.